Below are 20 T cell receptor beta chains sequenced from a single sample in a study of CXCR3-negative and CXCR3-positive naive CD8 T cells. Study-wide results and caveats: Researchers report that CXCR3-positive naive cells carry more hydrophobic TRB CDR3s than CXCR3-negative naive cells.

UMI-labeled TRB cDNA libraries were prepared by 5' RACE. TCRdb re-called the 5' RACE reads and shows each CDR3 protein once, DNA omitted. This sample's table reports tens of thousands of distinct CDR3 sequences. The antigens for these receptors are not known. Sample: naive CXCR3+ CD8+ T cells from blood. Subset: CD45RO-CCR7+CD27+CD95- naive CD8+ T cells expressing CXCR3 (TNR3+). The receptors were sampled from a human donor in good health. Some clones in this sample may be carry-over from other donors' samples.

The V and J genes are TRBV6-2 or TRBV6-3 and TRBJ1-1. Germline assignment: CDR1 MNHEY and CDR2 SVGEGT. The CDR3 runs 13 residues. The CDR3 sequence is CASSYEGFAEAFF.

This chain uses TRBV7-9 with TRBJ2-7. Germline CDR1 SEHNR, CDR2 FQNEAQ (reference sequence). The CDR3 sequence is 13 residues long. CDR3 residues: CASSLGPTGEQYF. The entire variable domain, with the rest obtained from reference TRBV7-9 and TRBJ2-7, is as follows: DTGVSQNPRHKITKRGQNVTFRCDPISEHNRLYWYRQTLGQGPEFLTYFQNEAQLEKSRLLSDRFSAERPKGSFSTLEIQRTEQGDSAMYLCASSLGPTGEQYFGPGTRLTVT.

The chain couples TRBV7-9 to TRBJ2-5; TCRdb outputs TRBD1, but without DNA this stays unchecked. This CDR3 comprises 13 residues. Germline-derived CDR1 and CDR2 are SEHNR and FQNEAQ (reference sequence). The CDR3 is CASSLGAEETQYF. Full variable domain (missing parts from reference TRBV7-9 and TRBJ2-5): DTGVSQNPRHKITKRGQNVTFRCDPISEHNRLYWYRQTLGQGPEFLTYFQNEAQLEKSRLLSDRFSAERPKGSFSTLEIQRTEQGDSAMYLCASSLGAEETQYFGPGTRLLVL.

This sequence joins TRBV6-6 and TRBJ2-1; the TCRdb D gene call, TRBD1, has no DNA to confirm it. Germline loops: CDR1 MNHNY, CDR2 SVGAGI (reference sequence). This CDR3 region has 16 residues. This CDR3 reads CASSYSWGSSYNEQFF.

CDR3 sequence: CASSSGETGGPEQYF. The V call is TRBV13, the J call TRBJ2-7; with no DNA, the TCRdb D assignment of TRBD1 cannot be verified. The CDR3 covers 15 residues. CDR1 is PRHDT, CDR2 FYEKMQ, per germline (reference sequence).

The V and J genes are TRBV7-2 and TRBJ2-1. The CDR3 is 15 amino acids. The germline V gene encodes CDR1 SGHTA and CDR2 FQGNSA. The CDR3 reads CASSLGPSSYNEQFF.

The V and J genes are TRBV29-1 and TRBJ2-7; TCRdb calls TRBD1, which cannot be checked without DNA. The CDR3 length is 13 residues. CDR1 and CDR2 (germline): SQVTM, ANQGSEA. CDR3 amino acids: CSVRGDLSYEQYF.

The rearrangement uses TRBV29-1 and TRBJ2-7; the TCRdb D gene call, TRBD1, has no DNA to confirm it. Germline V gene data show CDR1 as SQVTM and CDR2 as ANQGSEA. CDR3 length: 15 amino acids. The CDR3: CSVEDRGDSSYEQYF.

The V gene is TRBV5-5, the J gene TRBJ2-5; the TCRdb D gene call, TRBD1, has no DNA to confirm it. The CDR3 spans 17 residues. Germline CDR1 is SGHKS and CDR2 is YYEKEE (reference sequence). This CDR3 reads CASSLGWGQSYQETQYF.

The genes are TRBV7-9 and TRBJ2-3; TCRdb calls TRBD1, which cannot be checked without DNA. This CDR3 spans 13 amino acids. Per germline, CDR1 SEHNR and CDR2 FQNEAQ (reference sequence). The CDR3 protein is CASIPIRGNTQYF.

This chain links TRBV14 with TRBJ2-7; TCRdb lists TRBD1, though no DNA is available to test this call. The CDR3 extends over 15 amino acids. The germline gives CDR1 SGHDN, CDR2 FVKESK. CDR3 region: CASSQTTGTSYEQYF.

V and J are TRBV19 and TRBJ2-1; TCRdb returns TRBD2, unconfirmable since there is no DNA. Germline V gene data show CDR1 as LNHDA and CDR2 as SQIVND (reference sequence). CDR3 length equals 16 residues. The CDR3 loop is CASSPRLAGAQEVQFF.

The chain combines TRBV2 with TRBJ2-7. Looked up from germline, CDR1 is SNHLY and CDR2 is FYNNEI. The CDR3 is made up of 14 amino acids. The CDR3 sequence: CASIGSQGSYEQYF.

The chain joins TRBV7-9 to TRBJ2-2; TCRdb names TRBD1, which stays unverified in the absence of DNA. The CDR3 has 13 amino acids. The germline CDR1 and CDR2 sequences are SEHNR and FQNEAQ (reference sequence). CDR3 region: CASTGHLTGELFF.

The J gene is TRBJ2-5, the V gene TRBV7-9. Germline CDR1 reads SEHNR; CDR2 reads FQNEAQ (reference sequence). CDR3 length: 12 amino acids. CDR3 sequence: CASSFHQETQYF. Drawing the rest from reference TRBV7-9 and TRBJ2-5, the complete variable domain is DTGVSQNPRHKITKRGQNVTFRCDPISEHNRLYWYRQTLGQGPEFLTYFQNEAQLEKSRLLSDRFSAERPKGSFSTLEIQRTEQGDSAMYLCASSFHQETQYFGPGTRLLVL.

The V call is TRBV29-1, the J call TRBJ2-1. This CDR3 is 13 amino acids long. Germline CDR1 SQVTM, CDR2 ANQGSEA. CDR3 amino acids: CSVLSRNYNEQFF.

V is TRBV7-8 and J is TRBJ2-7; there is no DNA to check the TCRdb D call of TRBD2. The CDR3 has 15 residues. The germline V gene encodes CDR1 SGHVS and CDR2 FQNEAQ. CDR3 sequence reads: CASSLKPSGGYEQYF.

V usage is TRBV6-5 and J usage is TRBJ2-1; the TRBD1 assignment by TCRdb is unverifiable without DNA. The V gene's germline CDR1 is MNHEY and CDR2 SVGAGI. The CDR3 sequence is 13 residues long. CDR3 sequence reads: CASSYDDRGRQFF.

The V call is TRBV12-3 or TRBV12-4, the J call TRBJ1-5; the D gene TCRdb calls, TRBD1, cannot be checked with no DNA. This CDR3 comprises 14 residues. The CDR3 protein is CASSSDTSNQPQHF.

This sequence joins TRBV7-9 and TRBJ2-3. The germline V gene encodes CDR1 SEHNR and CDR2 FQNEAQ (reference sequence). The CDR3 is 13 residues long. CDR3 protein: CASSLASGDTQYF.